These T cell receptor beta chains were read from a single sample in a study of identical twins. TCRdb reanalysed the 5' RACE reads using MiXCR and keeps one entry per CDR3 protein. The sample lists roughly 630,000 distinct CDR3 sequences; just over 7% were seen once. The same sample was also used in a study of yellow fever vaccine responses in identical twins.

Sequences were obtained from PBMCs. These receptors all come from a woman aged 18 to 35 in good health. Both conserved end residues are part of each CDR3. The order of the fields is CDR3 protein, CDR3 DNA, CDR3 length, J gene, D gene, V gene, clone size. D genes are given only for firm matches. Clone size is stated in some rows and not others, as once, few, many or a class when expanded.

CASSVVGGTGELFF,TGTGCCAGCAGCGTAGTTGGGGGGACCGGGGAGCTGTTTTTT,14,TRBJ2-2,-,TRBV9,many
CAISPSGGAQETQYF,TGTGCCATCAGCCCTAGCGGGGGAGCTCAAGAGACCCAGTACTTC,15,TRBJ2-5,TRBD2,TRBV10-3,-
CASSVGTKNTGELFF,TGTGCCAGCAGTGTGGGGACCAAGAACACCGGGGAGCTGTTTTTT,15,TRBJ2-2,-,TRBV2,-
CASSLTGFNGETQYF,TGCGCCAGCAGCTTAACAGGGTTTAATGGGGAGACCCAGTACTTC,15,TRBJ2-5,-,TRBV5-1,few
CASSFGTSGRAEQYF,TGTGCCAGCAGTTTTGGGACTAGCGGGAGGGCCGAGCAGTACTTC,15,TRBJ2-7,TRBD2,TRBV12-3/TRBV12-4,few
CASSQTWAPNTEAFF,TGTGCCAGCAGCCAAACTTGGGCTCCGAACACTGAAGCTTTCTTT,15,TRBJ1-1,-,TRBV3-1,few
CASTPGQGAYEQFF,TGTGCCAGCACTCCGGGACAGGGGGCATATGAGCAGTTCTTC,14,TRBJ2-1,TRBD1,TRBV28,few
CSARTYTDTQYF,TGCAGTGCCAGGACTTACACAGATACGCAGTATTTT,12,TRBJ2-3,-,TRBV20-1,-
CASSWRRQGASYNEQFF,TGTGCCAGCAGCTGGCGGAGACAGGGGGCTTCCTACAATGAGCAGTTCTTC,17,TRBJ2-1,TRBD1,TRBV7-2,few
CASSLWADEQYF,TGTGCCAGCAGCTTATGGGCTGACGAGCAGTACTTC,12,TRBJ2-7,-,TRBV7-2,few
CASSGTDRGSYEQYF,TGTGCCAGCAGTGGCACGGACAGGGGATCCTACGAGCAGTACTTC,15,TRBJ2-7,TRBD1,TRBV25-1,-
CASSSTTLAGGTPYEQYF,TGCGCCAGCAGCTCAACAACTTTAGCGGGAGGGACTCCCTACGAGCAGTACTTC,18,TRBJ2-7,TRBD2,TRBV5-1,-
CASSLIVGTGSLNTGELFF,TGTGCCAGCAGCTTGATAGTTGGGACAGGCTCTTTGAACACCGGGGAGCTGTTTTTT,19,TRBJ2-2,TRBD1,TRBV5-6,many
CASGDGTGQFF,TGTGCCAGCGGAGACGGGACTGGGCAGTTCTTC,11,TRBJ2-1,-,TRBV2,-
CASSLGLAGEAGTGELFF,TGTGCCAGCAGTTTAGGACTAGCGGGAGAGGCGGGCACCGGGGAGCTGTTTTTT,18,TRBJ2-2,TRBD2,TRBV12-3/TRBV12-4,few
CASSYSRGDTEAFF,TGTGCCAGCAGTTACTCACGGGGTGACACTGAAGCTTTCTTT,14,TRBJ1-1,-,TRBV6-5,many
CASSLQGQGTDTQYF,TGTGCCAGCAGCCTCCAGGGACAGGGCACAGATACGCAGTATTTT,15,TRBJ2-3,TRBD1,TRBV7-3,few
CAISGTGRSNEQFF,TGTGCCATCAGTGGGACAGGGAGGAGCAATGAGCAGTTCTTC,14,TRBJ2-1,TRBD1,TRBV10-3,few
CASSYSGTGTYEQYF,TGTGCCAGCAGTTACTCCGGGACAGGAACCTACGAGCAGTACTTC,15,TRBJ2-7,TRBD1,TRBV6-5,many
CASSSNDDYGYTF,TGTGCCAGCAGCTCCAATGATGACTATGGCTACACCTTC,13,TRBJ1-2,-,TRBV7-8,few
CASSPRVSVGFQETQYF,TGTGCCAGCTCACCACGAGTTAGCGTGGGCTTCCAAGAGACCCAGTACTTC,17,TRBJ2-5,-,TRBV18,-
CSARDPGTGRTDTQYF,TGCAGTGCTAGAGACCCCGGGACAGGGAGGACAGATACGCAGTATTTT,16,TRBJ2-3,TRBD1,TRBV20-1,few
CASSQVQGDTEAFF,TGCGCCAGCAGCCAAGTGCAGGGGGACACTGAAGCTTTCTTT,14,TRBJ1-1,TRBD1,TRBV4-1,-
CSVDAGRAPYEQYF,TGCAGCGTTGACGCCGGGAGGGCCCCCTACGAGCAGTACTTC,14,TRBJ2-7,TRBD2,TRBV29-1,many
CASSQGLAPTDTQYF,TGTGCCAGCAGCCAAGGACTAGCCCCCACAGATACGCAGTATTTT,15,TRBJ2-3,TRBD2,TRBV11-3,few
CASSSAGFGYNEQFF,TGTGCCAGCAGTTCCGCGGGGTTCGGATACAATGAGCAGTTCTTC,15,TRBJ2-1,-,TRBV12-3/TRBV12-4,few
CASSLAGTRVVEQFF,TGTGCCAGCAGTTTAGCGGGGACCAGAGTCGTTGAGCAGTTCTTC,15,TRBJ2-1,-,TRBV12-3/TRBV12-4,-
CASIRSGRSTDTQYF,TGTGCCAGCATCCGGAGCGGCCGGAGCACAGATACGCAGTATTTT,15,TRBJ2-3,-,TRBV6-1,many
CASSMESSGNTIYF,TGTGCCAGTTCAATGGAGAGCTCTGGAAACACCATATATTTT,14,TRBJ1-3,-,TRBV18,-
CASSLRSADKNSYEQYF,TGTGCCAGCAGCTTACGATCGGCGGATAAAAACTCCTACGAGCAGTACTTC,17,TRBJ2-7,-,TRBV7-8,-
CASRPRASGSYNEQFF,TGTGCCAGCAGACCCCGTGCTAGCGGGAGTTACAATGAGCAGTTCTTC,16,TRBJ2-1,TRBD2,TRBV12-3/TRBV12-4,-
CASSLPGISINQPQHF,TGTGCCAGCAGTTTGCCAGGGATATCGATCAATCAGCCCCAGCATTTT,16,TRBJ1-5,-,TRBV28,-
CASSPDLINSPLHF,TGTGCCAGCAGCCCCGACCTAATTAATTCACCCCTCCACTTT,14,TRBJ1-6,-,TRBV7-8,many
CASIETRPAGSYEQYF,TGTGCCAGCATCGAAACCCGTCCGGCAGGGTCCTACGAGCAGTACTTC,16,TRBJ2-7,-,TRBV28,-
CASSLESGTGTDTQYF,TGCGCCAGCAGCTTGGAGAGCGGGACGGGCACAGATACGCAGTATTTT,16,TRBJ2-3,TRBD2,TRBV5-1,few
CSVKGLAGGGYVNEQFF,TGCAGCGTGAAGGGACTAGCGGGAGGGGGATATGTCAATGAGCAGTTCTTC,17,TRBJ2-1,TRBD2,TRBV29-1,-
CATSDQGGFNQPQHF,TGTGCCACCAGTGACCAGGGGGGATTCAATCAGCCCCAGCATTTT,15,TRBJ1-5,TRBD1,TRBV24-1,few
CASSRQGAKNYGYTF,TGTGCCAGCAGCCGCCAGGGGGCGAAAAACTATGGCTACACCTTC,15,TRBJ1-2,TRBD1,TRBV3-1,many
CASRGTYSTDTQYF,TGTGCCAGCAGGGGGACATACAGCACAGATACGCAGTATTTT,14,TRBJ2-3,-,TRBV28,-
CASSPNSLNQPQHF,TGTGCCAGCAGCCCGAACTCCTTGAATCAGCCCCAGCATTTT,14,TRBJ1-5,-,TRBV7-9,few
CASSWSAGATDTQYF,TGTGCCAGCAGTTGGTCGGCGGGGGCCACAGATACGCAGTATTTT,15,TRBJ2-3,-,TRBV28,few
CSEVAGAGNEQFF,TGCAGTGAGGTAGCGGGGGCCGGGAATGAGCAGTTCTTC,13,TRBJ2-1,TRBD2,TRBV20-1,-
CSASPGSGSYEQYF,TGCAGTGCTAGTCCAGGGTCTGGGTCCTACGAGCAGTACTTC,14,TRBJ2-7,-,TRBV20-1,-